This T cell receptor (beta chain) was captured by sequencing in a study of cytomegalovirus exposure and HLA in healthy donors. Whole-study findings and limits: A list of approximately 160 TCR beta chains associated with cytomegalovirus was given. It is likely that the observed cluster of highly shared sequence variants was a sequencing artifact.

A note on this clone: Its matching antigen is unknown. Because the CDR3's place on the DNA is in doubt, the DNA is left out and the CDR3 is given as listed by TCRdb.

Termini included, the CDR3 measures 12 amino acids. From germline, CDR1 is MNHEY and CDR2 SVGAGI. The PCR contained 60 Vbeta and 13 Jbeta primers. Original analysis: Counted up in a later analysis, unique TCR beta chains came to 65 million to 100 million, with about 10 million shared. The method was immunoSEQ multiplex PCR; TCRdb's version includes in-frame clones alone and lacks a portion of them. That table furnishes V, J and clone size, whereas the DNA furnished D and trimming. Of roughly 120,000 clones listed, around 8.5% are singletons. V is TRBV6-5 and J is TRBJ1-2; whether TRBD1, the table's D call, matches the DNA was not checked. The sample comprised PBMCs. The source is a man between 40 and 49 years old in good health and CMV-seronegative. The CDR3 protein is CASSSVLGGYTF.